A selection of T cell receptor beta chains follows, all from one sample in a study of OX40 agonist ivuxolimab in advanced cancers. The method was immunoSEQ multiplex PCR; TCRdb's version includes in-frame clones alone and lacks a portion of them. The sample holds more than 80,000 clones, about 88% seen once. Here the sequenced sample was CD4+ or CD8+ T cells sorted from blood, taken in a trial of the OX40 agonist ivuxolimab. These receptors all stem from an adult with an advanced solid tumor such as melanoma, head and neck, liver or kidney cancer. CDR3s include the opening cysteine and the closing phenylalanine or tryptophan. Fields, in order: J gene, clone size, V gene, D gene, CDR3 DNA, CDR3 protein. The D gene is left open where the match is weak. Not all rows give a size; the values are once, few, many and, for expanded clones, a class.

j_call: TRBJ1-6
clone_size: few
v_call: TRBV18
d_call: -
cdr3_nt: TGTGCCAGCTCACCTTCCGGGGGTGGCGCACCCCTCCACTTT
cdr3_aa: CASSPSGGGAPLHF

j_call: TRBJ1-6
clone_size: -
v_call: TRBV4-1
d_call: -
cdr3_nt: TGCGCCAGCAGCCAAGACACCAACTATTCACCCCTCCACTTT
cdr3_aa: CASSQDTNYSPLHF

j_call: TRBJ2-3
clone_size: -
v_call: TRBV9
d_call: TRBD2
cdr3_nt: TGTGCCAGCAGCGTCAACGGGAGGGCCAAAGATACGCAGTATTTT
cdr3_aa: CASSVNGRAKDTQYF

j_call: TRBJ1-1
clone_size: -
v_call: TRBV4-3
d_call: -
cdr3_nt: TGCGCCAGCAGCCAAGTTGGGCAATTTGAAGCTTTCTTT
cdr3_aa: CASSQVGQFEAFF

j_call: TRBJ2-7
clone_size: once
v_call: TRBV15
d_call: TRBD1
cdr3_nt: TGTGCCACCAGCACAAGGGGGACAGGGAGTCACGAGCAGTACTTC
cdr3_aa: CATSTRGTGSHEQYF

j_call: TRBJ1-4
clone_size: -
v_call: TRBV7-9
d_call: -
cdr3_nt: TGTGCCAGCAGCTTGTCCCTGGCTAATGAAAAACTGTTTTTT
cdr3_aa: CASSLSLANEKLFF

j_call: TRBJ2-1
clone_size: -
v_call: TRBV5-5
d_call: -
cdr3_nt: TGTGCCAGCAGCTTGGTACTCGTCTCCTACAATGAGCAGTTCTTC
cdr3_aa: CASSLVLVSYNEQFF

j_call: TRBJ2-7
clone_size: -
v_call: TRBV30
d_call: -
cdr3_nt: TGTGCCTGGAGTGGGTCGGTGGGGCAGTACTTC
cdr3_aa: CAWSGSVGQYF

j_call: TRBJ2-1
clone_size: -
v_call: TRBV7-8
d_call: TRBD2
cdr3_nt: TGTGCCAGCAGCTTAGCGCACAGCGGGGGACTCAATGAGCAGTTCTTC
cdr3_aa: CASSLAHSGGLNEQFF

j_call: TRBJ2-3
clone_size: -
v_call: TRBV5-1
d_call: TRBD2
cdr3_nt: TGCGCCAGCAGCTTGGTGACTAGCGGAACAGATACGCAGTATTTT
cdr3_aa: CASSLVTSGTDTQYF

j_call: TRBJ2-2
clone_size: -
v_call: TRBV9
d_call: -
cdr3_nt: TGTGCCAGCAGCGTAGCCCTCCTATCCGTCACCGGGGAGCTGTTTTTT
cdr3_aa: CASSVALLSVTGELFF

j_call: TRBJ2-7
clone_size: -
v_call: TRBV5-1
d_call: TRBD2
cdr3_nt: TGCGCCAGCAGCTTGAGACTAGCGGGATCTTACGAGCAGTACTTC
cdr3_aa: CASSLRLAGSYEQYF

j_call: TRBJ2-6
clone_size: -
v_call: TRBV6-5
d_call: -
cdr3_nt: TGTGCCGGGTCCCGTATAGCTGGGGCCAACGTCCTGACTTTC
cdr3_aa: CAGSRIAGANVLTF

j_call: TRBJ1-1
clone_size: few
v_call: TRBV30
d_call: -
cdr3_nt: TGTGCCTGGAGGGGCCTTGTGAACACTGAAGCTTTCTTT
cdr3_aa: CAWRGLVNTEAFF

j_call: TRBJ2-1
clone_size: -
v_call: TRBV29-1
d_call: TRBD2
cdr3_nt: TGCAGCGTTGAAGATCTGGCTAGCGGGGGGCCGAGCTCCTACAATGAGCAGTTCTTC
cdr3_aa: CSVEDLASGGPSSYNEQFF

j_call: TRBJ2-5
clone_size: -
v_call: TRBV20-1
d_call: -
cdr3_nt: TGCAGTGCTGGAAAAGGAGAGACCCAGTACTTC
cdr3_aa: CSAGKGETQYF

j_call: TRBJ2-7
clone_size: -
v_call: TRBV6-5
d_call: -
cdr3_nt: TGTGCCAGCAGTTACGACCGGGACGGGATAGGGGAGCAGTACTTC
cdr3_aa: CASSYDRDGIGEQYF

j_call: TRBJ2-1
clone_size: -
v_call: TRBV13
d_call: TRBD2
cdr3_nt: TGTGCCAGCAGCTTTGGAGCGGGGGGGTACAATGAGCAGTTCTTC
cdr3_aa: CASSFGAGGYNEQFF

j_call: TRBJ2-2
clone_size: -
v_call: TRBV30
d_call: -
cdr3_nt: TGTGCCTGGGGGTTTGGGAACACCGGGGAGCTGTTTTTT
cdr3_aa: CAWGFGNTGELFF

j_call: TRBJ1-5
clone_size: -
v_call: TRBV19
d_call: TRBD1
cdr3_nt: TGTGCCAGTAGTCAGACAGGGGACCAGCCCCAGCATTTT
cdr3_aa: CASSQTGDQPQHF

j_call: TRBJ2-2
clone_size: -
v_call: TRBV27
d_call: TRBD2
cdr3_nt: TGTGCCAGCAGTTTGACTAGCGCGGCCGGGGAGCTGTTTTTT
cdr3_aa: CASSLTSAAGELFF

j_call: TRBJ2-7
clone_size: once
v_call: TRBV19
d_call: TRBD2
cdr3_nt: TGTGCCAGTAGTAGCAGCGGGAGAGTTGTCGACGAGCAGTACTTC
cdr3_aa: CASSSSGRVVDEQYF

j_call: TRBJ1-2
clone_size: -
v_call: TRBV9
d_call: -
cdr3_nt: TGTGCCAGCAGCAATCCCTTCTATGGCTACACCTTC
cdr3_aa: CASSNPFYGYTF

j_call: TRBJ2-3
clone_size: -
v_call: TRBV11-3
d_call: -
cdr3_nt: TGTGCCAGCAGTCAGGGGATGGATGGCACAGATACGCAGTATTTT
cdr3_aa: CASSQGMDGTDTQYF

j_call: TRBJ2-7
clone_size: many
v_call: TRBV5-4
d_call: TRBD1
cdr3_nt: TGTGCCAGCAGCTTCGGACAGGTCGGCGAGCAGTACTTC
cdr3_aa: CASSFGQVGEQYF

j_call: TRBJ2-1
clone_size: -
v_call: TRBV5-5
d_call: -
cdr3_nt: TGTGCCAGCAGCTTAGAACAGGGCAGCAATGAGCAGTTCTTC
cdr3_aa: CASSLEQGSNEQFF

j_call: TRBJ1-1
clone_size: -
v_call: TRBV30
d_call: -
cdr3_nt: TGTGCCTGGATCGGGCCAGGGCTCGCTTTCTTT
cdr3_aa: CAWIGPGLAFF

j_call: TRBJ2-7
clone_size: once
v_call: TRBV29-1
d_call: -
cdr3_nt: TGCAGCGTTGTGGGGAACAGGCAGATTGGCAACGAGCAGTACTTC
cdr3_aa: CSVVGNRQIGNEQYF

j_call: TRBJ1-5
clone_size: -
v_call: TRBV6-5
d_call: -
cdr3_nt: TGTGCCAGCAGCCCCCAGGGGCCTATTCAGCCCCAGCATTTT
cdr3_aa: CASSPQGPIQPQHF

j_call: TRBJ1-3
clone_size: -
v_call: TRBV7-9
d_call: TRBD1
cdr3_nt: TGTGCCAGCAGCTTAGCGGCCAGGGGGAACACCATATATTTT
cdr3_aa: CASSLAARGNTIYF

j_call: TRBJ2-7
clone_size: -
v_call: TRBV11-2
d_call: TRBD1
cdr3_nt: TGTGCCAGCAGCTTAGCAACCCGGACAGGCTCCTACGAGCAGTACTTC
cdr3_aa: CASSLATRTGSYEQYF

j_call: TRBJ2-5
clone_size: -
v_call: TRBV5-5
d_call: -
cdr3_nt: TGTGCCAGCAGCAGCCTCGGGACCCAGTACTTC
cdr3_aa: CASSSLGTQYF

j_call: TRBJ1-5
clone_size: -
v_call: TRBV7-8
d_call: -
cdr3_nt: TGTGCCAGCAGCACCGGCCGGGCCCAGGGGCAACGGCAGCCCCAGCATTTT
cdr3_aa: CASSTGRAQGQRQPQHF

j_call: TRBJ2-7
clone_size: -
v_call: TRBV7-2
d_call: TRBD1
cdr3_nt: TGTGCCAGCAGCGGGACAGGTTCATCCGAGCAGTACTTC
cdr3_aa: CASSGTGSSEQYF

j_call: TRBJ2-1
clone_size: few
v_call: TRBV9
d_call: TRBD2
cdr3_nt: TGTGCCAGCAGCGTAGAGAGGGGACGGCCGGGACTAGCTAGAAATGAGCAGTTCTTC
cdr3_aa: CASSVERGRPGLARNEQFF

j_call: TRBJ1-5
clone_size: -
v_call: TRBV5-5
d_call: -
cdr3_nt: TGTGCCAGCAGCTTGGAACCGAACCAGGGCTGGCAGCCCCAGCATTTT
cdr3_aa: CASSLEPNQGWQPQHF

j_call: TRBJ2-7
clone_size: -
v_call: TRBV6-5
d_call: -
cdr3_nt: TGTGCCAGTGGCAGGGGTGGCGAGCAGTACTTC
cdr3_aa: CASGRGGEQYF

j_call: TRBJ1-2
clone_size: -
v_call: TRBV30
d_call: -
cdr3_nt: TGTGCCTGGAGTAAAGGCGCCCGATCCTCCGGCTACACCTTC
cdr3_aa: CAWSKGARSSGYTF

j_call: TRBJ1-5
clone_size: -
v_call: TRBV7-2
d_call: -
cdr3_nt: TGTGCCAGCAGCCGATTGGATCAGCCCCAGCATTTT
cdr3_aa: CASSRLDQPQHF

j_call: TRBJ2-4
clone_size: -
v_call: TRBV27
d_call: -
cdr3_nt: TGTGCCAGCAGTATCCCACCGCTGAACATTCAGTACTTC
cdr3_aa: CASSIPPLNIQYF

j_call: TRBJ1-1
clone_size: once
v_call: TRBV6-1
d_call: -
cdr3_nt: TGTGCCAGCAGTAACATTGGGCCCAACAATCCTTTCTTT
cdr3_aa: CASSNIGPNNPFF

j_call: TRBJ1-1
clone_size: -
v_call: TRBV19
d_call: -
cdr3_nt: TGTGCCAGTAGTATACAGAGCACTGAAGCTTTCTTT
cdr3_aa: CASSIQSTEAFF